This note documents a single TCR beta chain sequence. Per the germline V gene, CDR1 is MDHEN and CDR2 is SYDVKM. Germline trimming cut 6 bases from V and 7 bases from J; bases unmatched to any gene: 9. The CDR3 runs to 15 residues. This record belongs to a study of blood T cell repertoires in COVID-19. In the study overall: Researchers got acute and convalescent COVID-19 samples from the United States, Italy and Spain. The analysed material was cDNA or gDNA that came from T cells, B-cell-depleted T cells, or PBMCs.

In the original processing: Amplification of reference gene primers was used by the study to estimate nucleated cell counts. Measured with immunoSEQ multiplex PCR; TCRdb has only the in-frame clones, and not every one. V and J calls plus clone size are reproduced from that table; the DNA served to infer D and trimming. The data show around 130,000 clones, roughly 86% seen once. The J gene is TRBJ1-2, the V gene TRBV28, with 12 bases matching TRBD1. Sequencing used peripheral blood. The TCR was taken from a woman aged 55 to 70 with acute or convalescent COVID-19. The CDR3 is CASRTPGTGGGGYTF. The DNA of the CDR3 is TGTGCCAGCAGGACTCCCGGGACAGGGGGCGGTGGCTACACCTTC.